This T cell receptor (beta chain) was retrieved from a study of blood T cell repertoires in COVID-19. At the level of the study: Some COVID-19 samples were acute and others convalescent; all came from the United States, Italy and Spain.

This clone was recorded a few times. The CDR3 is 15 residues long. Germline CDR1 is MNHEY and CDR2 is SMNVEV (reference sequence). Unmatched junction bases numbered 8, after V lost 6 bases and J lost 6 bases. Clones were sequenced by immunoSEQ multiplex PCR, and TCRdb holds only the in-frame ones, with some missing. This sample yields approximately 170,000 clones, of which 70% to 90% are seen a single time; 3.5% to 4% belongs to the top ten. The sequencing sample was made of peripheral blood. This chain uses TRBV27 with TRBJ2-1; the match to TRBD1 covers 10 bases. The TCR was taken from a woman between 65 and 79 years old with acute or convalescent COVID-19. For the CDR3, the DNA is TGTGCCAGCAGCGAGCCGGGACAGGGGTTCAATGAGCAGTTCTTC. It codes for CASSEPGQGFNEQFF.